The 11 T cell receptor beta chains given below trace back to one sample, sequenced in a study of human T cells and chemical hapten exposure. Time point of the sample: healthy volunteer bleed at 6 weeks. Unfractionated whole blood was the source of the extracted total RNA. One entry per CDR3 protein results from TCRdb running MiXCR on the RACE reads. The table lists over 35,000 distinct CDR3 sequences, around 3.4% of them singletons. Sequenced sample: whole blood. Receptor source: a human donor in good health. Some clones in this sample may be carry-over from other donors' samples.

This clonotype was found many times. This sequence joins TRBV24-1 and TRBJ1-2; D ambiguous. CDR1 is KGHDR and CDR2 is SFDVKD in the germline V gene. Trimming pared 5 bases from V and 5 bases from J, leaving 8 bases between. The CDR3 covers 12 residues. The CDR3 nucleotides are TGTGCCACCAGTGCCCCTAGGTATGGCTACACCTTC. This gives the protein CATSAPRYGYTF.

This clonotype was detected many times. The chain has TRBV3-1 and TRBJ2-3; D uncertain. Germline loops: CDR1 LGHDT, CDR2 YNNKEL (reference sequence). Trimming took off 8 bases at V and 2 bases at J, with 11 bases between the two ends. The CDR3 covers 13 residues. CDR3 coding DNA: TGTGCCAGCTCTAGTACCCCCACAGATACGCAGTATTTT. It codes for CASSSTPTDTQYF.

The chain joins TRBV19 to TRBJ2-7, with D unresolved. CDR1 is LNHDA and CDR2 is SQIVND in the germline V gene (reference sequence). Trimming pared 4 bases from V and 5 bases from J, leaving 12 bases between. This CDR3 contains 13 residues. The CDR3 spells CASSTPRPHEQYF. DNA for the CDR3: TGTGCCAGTAGTACCCCAAGACCCCACGAGCAGTACTTC.

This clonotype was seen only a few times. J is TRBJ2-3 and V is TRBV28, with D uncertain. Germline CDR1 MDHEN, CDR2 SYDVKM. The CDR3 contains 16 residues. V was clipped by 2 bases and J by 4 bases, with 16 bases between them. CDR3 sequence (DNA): TGTGCCAGCAGTTTAAGGGCATCCAAGGGCTCAGATACGCAGTATTTT. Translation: CASSLRASKGSDTQYF.

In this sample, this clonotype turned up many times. Written as DNA, the CDR3 is TGCAGTGCTAGAGATCGCCGGACTAAGATTTACGAGCAGTACTTC. Amino acids: CSARDRRTKIYEQYF. The chain links TRBV20-1 to TRBJ2-7, with D tentatively TRBD2 (6 bases). The germline gives CDR1 DFQATT, CDR2 SNEGSKA (reference sequence). V was trimmed by 0 bases and J by 4 bases, leaving 16 bases between them. CDR3 size: 15 residues.

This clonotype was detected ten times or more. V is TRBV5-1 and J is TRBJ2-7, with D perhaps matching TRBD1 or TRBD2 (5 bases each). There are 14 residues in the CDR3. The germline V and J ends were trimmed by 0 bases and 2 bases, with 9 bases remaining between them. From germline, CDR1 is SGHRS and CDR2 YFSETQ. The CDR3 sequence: CASSLDLGAYEQYF. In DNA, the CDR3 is TGCGCCAGCAGCTTGGACCTGGGGGCCTACGAGCAGTACTTC.

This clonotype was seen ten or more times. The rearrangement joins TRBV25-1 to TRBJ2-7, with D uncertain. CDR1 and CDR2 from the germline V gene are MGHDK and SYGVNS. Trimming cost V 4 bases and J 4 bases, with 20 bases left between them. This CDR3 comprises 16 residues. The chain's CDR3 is CASSVRRMGMGYEQYF. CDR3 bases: TGTGCCAGCAGTGTACGGCGGATGGGCATGGGTTACGAGCAGTACTTC.

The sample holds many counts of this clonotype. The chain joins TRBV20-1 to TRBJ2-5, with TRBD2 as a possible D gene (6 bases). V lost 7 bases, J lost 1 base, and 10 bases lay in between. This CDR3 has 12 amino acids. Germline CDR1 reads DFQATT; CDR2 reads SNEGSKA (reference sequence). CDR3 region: CSVDSGQETQYF. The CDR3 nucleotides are TGCAGTGTTGATAGCGGCCAAGAGACCCAGTACTTC.

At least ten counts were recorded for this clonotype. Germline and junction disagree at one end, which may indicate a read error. CDR3 coding DNA: TGTGCTAGCAGTTCCAGGACTGTGGGCTCCTACAATGAGCAGTTCTTC. Residues: CASSSRTVGSYNEQFF. The gene calls are TRBV7-7 and TRBJ2-1; the D gene is possibly TRBD2 (5 bases). The V gene's germline CDR1 is SSHAT and CDR2 FNYEAQ (reference sequence). There are 16 residues in the CDR3.

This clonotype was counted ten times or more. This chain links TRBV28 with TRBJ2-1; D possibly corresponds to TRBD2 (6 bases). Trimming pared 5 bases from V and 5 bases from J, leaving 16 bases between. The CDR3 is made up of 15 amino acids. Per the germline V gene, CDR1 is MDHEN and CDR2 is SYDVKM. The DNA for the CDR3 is TGTGCCAGCAGTGGGGGTGGGACTCTAAACAATGAGCAGTTCTTC. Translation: CASSGGGTLNNEQFF.

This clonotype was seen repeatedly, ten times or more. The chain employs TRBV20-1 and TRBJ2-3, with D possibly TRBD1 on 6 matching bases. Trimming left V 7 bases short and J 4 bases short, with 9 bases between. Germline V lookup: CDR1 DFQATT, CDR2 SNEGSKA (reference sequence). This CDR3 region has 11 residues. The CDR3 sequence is CSGEGADTQYF. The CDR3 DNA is TGCAGTGGTGAGGGGGCAGATACGCAGTATTTT.